This is a list of T cell receptor beta chains from one sample in a study of CD8+CD57+ T cells in acquired aplastic anemia. TCRdb analysed the reads with MiXCR anew, one entry per CDR3 protein. The sample lists approximately 170,000 distinct CDR3 sequences, approximately 44% seen once, with roughly 2.9% in the top ten. Sequencing input: sorted CD4+, CD8+, or CD8+CD57+ T cells (not recorded which) from PBMCs. The receptors come from a human donor with aplastic anemia. Both conserved end residues are part of each CDR3. The order of the fields is clone size, D gene, V gene, J gene, CDR3 DNA, CDR3 protein. A D gene is named only where the DNA matches it firmly. A clone size is listed for some rows: how often the clone was seen (once, few, many), or a class if it is expanded.

>.|TRBD1|TRBV5-1|TRBJ1-2
TGCGCCAGCAGCTTGGGGGTCATCGGACAGGGTAACTATGGCTACACCTTC
CASSLGVIGQGNYGYTF
>.|.|TRBV9|TRBJ2-7
TGTGCCAGCAGCGTAGTAGACGGGGAGCCCTACGAGCAGTACTTC
CASSVVDGEPYEQYF
>.|TRBD1|TRBV5-1|TRBJ2-5
TGCGCCAGCAGCTTACAGGGTAGGGGGCCTCAAGAGACCCAGTACTTC
CASSLQGRGPQETQYF
>.|TRBD1|TRBV29-1|TRBJ1-2
TGCAGCGTAGGACAGGGATATGGCTACACCTTC
CSVGQGYGYTF
>few|TRBD2|TRBV29-1|TRBJ2-3
TGCAGCGTTCGACTAGCGGGGGGCTTCACAGATACGCAGTATTTT
CSVRLAGGFTDTQYF
>few|.|TRBV6-1|TRBJ1-1
TGTGCCAGCGCTGGGGACACTGAAGCTTTCTTT
CASAGDTEAFF
>many|.|TRBV10-3|TRBJ1-4
TGTGCCATCAGTGGTGATGCAACTAATGAAAAACTGTTTTTT
CAISGDATNEKLFF
>.|.|TRBV15|TRBJ2-6
TGTGCCACCAGCAGTGTGGCAGCCGGGGCCAACGTCCTGACTTTC
CATSSVAAGANVLTF
>.|.|TRBV2|TRBJ1-1
TGTGCCAGCAGCTCACAGGCCACGAACACTGAAGCCTTCTTT
CASSSQATNTEAFF
>many|.|TRBV20-1|TRBJ2-1
TGCAGTGCTAGTAGAGACCAGCAGTTCTTC
CSASRDQQFF
>.|TRBD1|TRBV10-3|TRBJ1-2
TGTGCCATCAGTCCGGACAGGACTGGCTACACCTTC
CAISPDRTGYTF
>.|TRBD2|TRBV15|TRBJ2-1
TGTGCCACCAGCAGTCGGACTAGCGGGGTTAAAAACAATGAGCAGTTCTTC
CATSSRTSGVKNNEQFF
>many|.|TRBV11-2|TRBJ2-5
TGTGCCAGCAGCGGAGTGGCAGGGGAAGAGACCCAGTACTTC
CASSGVAGEETQYF
>many|TRBD1|TRBV5-4|TRBJ2-7
TGTGCCAGCAGCCTAGGACAGGGCGAGCAGTACTTC
CASSLGQGEQYF
>many|.|TRBV6-5|TRBJ1-6
TGTGCCAGCAGTTATACGGGCAGGGATTCACCCCTCCACTTT
CASSYTGRDSPLHF
>many|.|TRBV5-1|TRBJ2-5
TGCGCCAGCAGCTTCACACCTAACCTCCAAGAGACCCAGTACTTC
CASSFTPNLQETQYF
>.|.|TRBV15|TRBJ1-3
TGTGCCACCAGTCCCTCAGGGGTACTCTCTGGAAACACCGTATATTTT
CATSPSGVLSGNTVYF
>.|.|TRBV16|TRBJ1-5
TGTGCCAGCAGCCAATCAGGAGGAGGGTTGGATCAGCCCCAGCATTTT
CASSQSGGGLDQPQHF
>.|TRBD1|TRBV7-8|TRBJ1-5
TGTGCCAGCAGCCGGGACAGGGTGGTTGCTCAGCCCCAGCATTTT
CASSRDRVVAQPQHF
>.|.|TRBV29-1|TRBJ1-1
TGCAGCGTTGAAGACGCCACTGAAGCTTCCTTT
CSVEDATEASF
>.|.|TRBV14|TRBJ1-6
TGTGCCAGCAGCCCCGACAGGACAGATAATTCACCCCTCCACTTT
CASSPDRTDNSPLHF
>.|.|TRBV19|TRBJ2-3
TGTGCCAGTAGTAATGGAGGGGGAGGTACAGATACGCAGTATTTT
CASSNGGGGTDTQYF
>.|TRBD1|TRBV7-3|TRBJ2-7
TGTGCCAGCAGCTTCGGGACAGCCTACGAGCAGTACTTC
CASSFGTAYEQYF
>many|.|TRBV5-1|TRBJ2-5
TGCGCCAGCAGTCGGGACAACCTAGGGCGGGAGACCCAGTACTTC
CASSRDNLGRETQYF
>many|.|TRBV7-8|TRBJ1-1
TGTGCCAGCAGCGAGGGGCCCTTCACTGAAGCTTTCTTT
CASSEGPFTEAFF
>.|TRBD1|TRBV19|TRBJ1-1
TGTGCCAGTAGTCCGACGACAGGGGAAGCTTTCTTT
CASSPTTGEAFF
>few|.|TRBV10-3|TRBJ1-6
TGTGCCATCAGGGACATCTATAATTCACCCCTCCACTTT
CAIRDIYNSPLHF
>.|.|TRBV7-4|TRBJ2-3
TGTGCCAGCAGCTTAGGGCTAGAGACAGATACGCAGTATTTT
CASSLGLETDTQYF
>many|.|TRBV6-5|TRBJ1-1
TGTGCCAGCAGTTACTCGGTTCGCAGGGGGAACACTGAAGCTTTCTTT
CASSYSVRRGNTEAFF
>.|.|TRBV5-1|TRBJ2-7
TGCGCCAGCACCGTGGACGGTCAGGGGTTCCACGAGCAGTACTTC
CASTVDGQGFHEQYF
>many|TRBD1|TRBV27|TRBJ1-5
TGTGCCAGCAGTTTAGGAGGGACAGGTAATCAGCCCCAGCATTTT
CASSLGGTGNQPQHF
>many|.|TRBV6-9|TRBJ1-1
TGTGCCAGCAGTTATTCGAACAGCATTATGAACACTGAAGCTTTCTTT
CASSYSNSIMNTEAFF
>.|TRBD2|TRBV12-3/TRBV12-4|TRBJ2-1
TGTGCCAGCAGACTAGCGGGGATGAGCTCCTACAATGAGCAGTTCTTC
CASRLAGMSSYNEQFF
>.|.|TRBV19|TRBJ1-1
TGTGCCAGTATAAATCCCTCCACTGAAGCTTTCTTT
CASINPSTEAFF
>.|.|TRBV7-3|TRBJ1-2
TGTACCAGCAGCTACGCCCCCTTGGAGGGCTACACCTTT
CTSSYAPLEGYTF
>many|.|TRBV9|TRBJ2-3
TGTGCCAGCAGCGTTGGGACCACTAGCACAGATACGCAGTATTTT
CASSVGTTSTDTQYF
>.|.|TRBV2|TRBJ2-3
TGTGCCAGCAGTTCTCGGGCTTCAGATACGCAGTATTTT
CASSSRASDTQYF
>few|TRBD1|TRBV4-2|TRBJ2-7
TGTGCCAGCAGCCAAACGGGACAGGGGATCGACGAGCAGTACTTC
CASSQTGQGIDEQYF
>many|.|TRBV7-2|TRBJ2-2
TGTGCCAGCAGCCACCCTGGGCCCGGGGAGCTGTTTTTT
CASSHPGPGELFF
>.|.|TRBV9|TRBJ1-5
TGTGCCAGCAGCGGAACCTCGGGGCCACACCAGCATTTT
CASSGTSGPHQHF
>.|TRBD1|TRBV29-1|TRBJ2-2
TGCAGCGTTTTCACAGGGGGCACCGGAGAGATGTTTTTT
CSVFTGGTGEMFF
>.|.|TRBV10-2|TRBJ2-7
TGCGCCAGCAGTGAGTCGGCCTATGGCGAGCAGTACTTC
CASSESAYGEQYF
>.|.|TRBV20-1|TRBJ1-1
TGCAGTGCTCCTACAGGGTGGCCTGAAGCTTTCTTT
CSAPTGWPEAFF
>.|TRBD1|TRBV9|TRBJ1-2
TGTGCCAGCAGCGTAGGGACAGGGACGGGCCATGGCTACACCTTC
CASSVGTGTGHGYTF
>few|.|TRBV12-3/TRBV12-4|TRBJ2-7
TGTGCCAGCAGTTCGTGGGACAATACCTACGAGCAGTACTTC
CASSSWDNTYEQYF
>many|.|TRBV6-1|TRBJ2-1
TGTGCCAGCAGTAATACGGACGGGGGTGAGCAGTTCTTC
CASSNTDGGEQFF
>few|.|TRBV10-3|TRBJ1-2
TGTGCCATCAGTGAGTCTGGTTATGGCTACACCTTC
CAISESGYGYTF
>many|.|TRBV19|TRBJ1-3
TGTGCCAGTATTCAACAGCAGCCCTCTGGAAACACCATATATTTT
CASIQQQPSGNTIYF
>.|.|TRBV7-9|TRBJ2-7
TGTGCCAGCAGCTTAGTGTGGGACGTAACCTACGAGCAGTACTTC
CASSLVWDVTYEQYF
>many|TRBD1|TRBV10-3|TRBJ1-1
TGTGCCATCACCGAGGACAGGGGGCGCTTTTCCACTGAAGCTTTCTTT
CAITEDRGRFSTEAFF
>many|.|TRBV9|TRBJ1-5
TGTGCCAGCAGCCATGACCTGAGCAATCAGCCCCAGCATTTT
CASSHDLSNQPQHF
>.|TRBD2|TRBV7-7|TRBJ2-5
TGTGCCAGCAGCCGCGAGCGGGATCGGACCCAGTACTTC
CASSRERDRTQYF
>many|.|TRBV12-3/TRBV12-4|TRBJ2-1
TGTGCCAGCAGCCCTTCAAGAGGCTCCTACAATGAGCAGTTCTTC
CASSPSRGSYNEQFF
>.|TRBD1|TRBV19|TRBJ1-6
TGTGCCAGTGCCGGACAGGGGATCAATTCACCCCTCCACTTT
CASAGQGINSPLHF
>.|TRBD2|TRBV15|TRBJ2-2
TGTGCCACCAGCAGACCCCTAGCGGAGAACACCGGGGAGCTGTTTTTT
CATSRPLAENTGELFF
>.|TRBD1|TRBV19|TRBJ2-5
TGTGCCAGCAGCCGATACAGGGGAGAGACCCAGTACTTC
CASSRYRGETQYF
>few|.|TRBV27|TRBJ1-5
TGTGCCAGCAGTTTAGGGTGGGGGGATCAGCCCCAGCATTTT
CASSLGWGDQPQHF
>.|TRBD1|TRBV20-1|TRBJ2-2
TGCAGTGCGCCCGCGACAGGGGGCAATGACGGGGAGCTGTTTTTT
CSAPATGGNDGELFF
>.|.|TRBV7-3|TRBJ2-5
TGTGCCAGCAGCTCTTACGGGGGTCAAGAGACCCAGTACTTC
CASSSYGGQETQYF
>.|.|TRBV15|TRBJ2-7
TGTGCCACCAGCAGGGGAACAGCTCGGAACGAGCAGTACTTC
CATSRGTARNEQYF